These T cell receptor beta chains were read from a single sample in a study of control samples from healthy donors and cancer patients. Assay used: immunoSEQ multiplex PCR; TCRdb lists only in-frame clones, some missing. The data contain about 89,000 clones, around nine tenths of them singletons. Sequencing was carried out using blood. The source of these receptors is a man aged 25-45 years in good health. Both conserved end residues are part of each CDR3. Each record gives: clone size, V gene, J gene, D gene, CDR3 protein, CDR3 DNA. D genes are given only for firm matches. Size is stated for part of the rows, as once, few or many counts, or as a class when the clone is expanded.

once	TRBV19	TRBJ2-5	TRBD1	CASSPDRAGQETQYF	TGTGCCAGTAGTCCGGACAGGGCAGGTCAAGAGACCCAGTACTTC
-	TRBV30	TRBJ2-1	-	CAFGHSPRGEQFF	TGTGCCTTTGGGCACTCTCCACGGGGTGAGCAGTTCTTC
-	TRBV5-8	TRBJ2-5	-	CASRVTGLQETQYF	TGTGCCAGCAGAGTTACAGGGTTGCAAGAGACCCAGTACTTC
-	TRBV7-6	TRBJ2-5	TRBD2	CASSLRLAGGQETQYF	TGTGCCAGCAGCTTACGACTAGCGGGGGGGCAAGAGACCCAGTACTTC
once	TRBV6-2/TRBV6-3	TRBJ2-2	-	CASSYSTNTGELFF	TGTGCCAGCAGTTACAGCACGAACACCGGGGAGCTGTTTTTT
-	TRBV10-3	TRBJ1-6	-	CAISDGPRVALHF	TGTGCCATCAGTGATGGGCCAAGGGTGGCCCTCCACTTT
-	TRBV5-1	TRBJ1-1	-	CASGANLNTEAFF	TGCGCCAGCGGGGCAAATTTGAACACTGAAGCTTTCTTT
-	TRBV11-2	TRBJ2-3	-	CASSSLEGSTDTQYF	TGTGCCAGCAGCTCCCTCGAAGGAAGCACAGATACGCAGTATTTT
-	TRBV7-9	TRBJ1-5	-	CASSLGKGSQPQHF	TGTGCCAGCAGCTTAGGGAAGGGAAGTCAGCCCCAGCATTTT
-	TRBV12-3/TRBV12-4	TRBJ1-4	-	CASSLGSNEKLFF	TGTGCCAGCAGCCTAGGGTCTAATGAAAAACTGTTTTTT
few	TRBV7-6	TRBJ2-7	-	CASSPGRGADSYEQYF	TGTGCCAGCAGCCCAGGAAGAGGTGCGGACTCCTACGAGCAGTACTTC
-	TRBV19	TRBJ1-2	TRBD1	CASSKAGTGVNYGYTF	TGTGCCAGTAGTAAAGCCGGGACAGGGGTTAACTATGGCTACACCTTC